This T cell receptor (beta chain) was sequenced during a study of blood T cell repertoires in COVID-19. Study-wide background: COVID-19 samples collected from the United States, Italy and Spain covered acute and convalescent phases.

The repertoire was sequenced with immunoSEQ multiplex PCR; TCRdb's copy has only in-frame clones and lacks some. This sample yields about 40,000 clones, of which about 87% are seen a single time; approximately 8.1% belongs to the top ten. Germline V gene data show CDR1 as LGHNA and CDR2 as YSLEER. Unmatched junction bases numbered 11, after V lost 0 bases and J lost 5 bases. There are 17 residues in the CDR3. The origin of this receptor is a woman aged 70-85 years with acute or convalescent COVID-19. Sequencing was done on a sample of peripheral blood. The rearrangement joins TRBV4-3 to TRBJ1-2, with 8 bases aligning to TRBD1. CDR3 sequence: CASSQDLVLGTGYGYTF. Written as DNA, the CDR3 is TGCGCCAGCAGCCAAGATCTGGTTCTGGGGACAGGATATGGCTACACCTTC.